Reported below is one TCR beta chain. TCRdb re-called the 5' RACE reads with MiXCR, one entry per CDR3 protein. The profile covers fewer than 85,000 distinct CDR3 sequences, with less than 5.5% appearing a single time and roughly 2.4% taken by the ten largest. This sample is drawn from a study of neurological immune-mediated disorders. Unsorted libraries were generated from 2 million PBMCs. These cells had been stored in RNAlater at -80 C. CDR3 length: 15 amino acids. Germline CDR1 reads DFQATT; CDR2 reads SNEGSKA (reference sequence). The ends were cut back, 0 bases at V and 2 bases at J, with 12 bases in the middle.

The TCR was taken from a woman in her 30s with multiple sclerosis. The sample comprised PBMCs. The chain couples TRBV20-1 to TRBJ2-3; maybe TRBD2 (6 bases). The CDR3 region has the DNA TGCAGTGCTAGAGATTGGGGGGAGGCCACAGATACGCAGTATTTT. It codes for CSARDWGEATDTQYF.